The 14 T cell receptor beta chains reported below all come from one sample, sequenced in a study of CD8+ T cells in alopecia areata. The sequencing template was cDNA reverse transcribed from extracted RNA. Method: immunoSEQ multiplex PCR; TCRdb's copy keeps in-frame clones and lacks some. The table has about 170,000 clones, less than 75% seen once. The sample consisted of CD8+ T cells sorted from blood, taken at week 0. All receptors come from a human donor with alopecia areata.

This clone showed up just once. V is TRBV5-1 and J is TRBJ1-2; TRBD1 aligns across 8 bases. The CDR3 contains 14 residues. Germline V gene lookup returns CDR1 SGHRS and CDR2 YFSETQ. Trimming cost V 4 bases and J 6 bases; bases outside gene matches: 8. Here the CDR3 DNA reads TGCGCCAGCAGCGTACACAGGGGGTCCGATGGCTACACCTTC. It encodes CASSVHRGSDGYTF.

This chain connects TRBV11-2 to TRBJ2-7; D is uncertain. This CDR3 is 13 amino acids long. Germline V gene data show CDR1 as SGHAT and CDR2 as FQNNGV. Trimming took 1 base from V and 0 from J, leaving 4 bases between them. The CDR3 loop is CASSLGSSYEQYF. The CDR3 coding sequence is TGTGCCAGCAGCTTAGGTAGCTCCTACGAGCAGTACTTC.

V usage is TRBV2 and J usage is TRBJ1-1; weak D call: TRBD1 (5 bases). CDR1 SNHLY and CDR2 FYNNEI come from the germline V gene. V was clipped by 3 bases and J by 7 bases, with 12 bases between them. The CDR3 runs 13 residues. CDR3 nucleotide sequence: TGTGCCAGCAGTGAGGGCAGGGATGTTGAAGCTTTCTTT. Translated: CASSEGRDVEAFF.

Only a few counts were recorded for this clone. V usage is TRBV19 and J usage is TRBJ2-3, with D uncertain. The V and J ends lost 6 bases and 4 bases respectively, with 11 bases between them. The CDR3 runs 13 residues. Germline CDR1 is LNHDA and CDR2 is SQIVND (reference sequence). CDR3 sequence reads: CASSAGPADTQYF. CDR3 nucleotides: TGTGCCAGTAGCGCCGGGCCAGCAGATACGCAGTATTTT. Supplemented by reference TRBV19 and TRBJ2-3, the full variable domain reads DGGITQSPKYLFRKEGQNVTLSCEQNLNHDAMYWYRQDPGQGLRLIYYSQIVNDFQKGDIAEGYSVSREKKESFPLTVTSAQKNPTAFYLCASSAGPADTQYFGPGTRLTVL.

The CDR3 here is CAWRGRGTGGADTQYF. The CDR3 DNA follows: TGTGCCTGGAGGGGCCGGGGGACAGGGGGCGCAGATACGCAGTATTTT. The chain is built from TRBV30 and TRBJ2-3; 12 bases are shared with TRBD1. The CDR3 totals 16 residues. V lost 3 bases to trimming and J lost 4 bases; unmatched junction nucleotides: 8. Germline values: CDR1 GTSNPN, CDR2 SVGIG (reference sequence).

V and J are TRBV5-6 and TRBJ1-2; no clear D gene. The V gene's germline CDR1 is SGHDT and CDR2 YYEEEE. This CDR3 is 13 amino acids long. V lost 2 bases and J 3 bases, leaving 8 bases between the germline ends. CDR3 coding DNA: TGTGCCAGCAGCTTCGGTGCGGACTATGGCTACACCTTC. Translated, it gives CASSFGADYGYTF.

This chain uses TRBV5-6 with TRBJ1-5, with 8 nucleotides matching TRBD1. This CDR3 is 13 amino acids long. With V trimmed by 4 bases and J by 6 bases, 3 bases remained unmatched. Germline V gives CDR1 SGHDT, CDR2 YYEEEE. CDR3 bases: TGTGCCAGCAGCCCAACAGGGGGTCAGCCCCAGCATTTT. Protein: CASSPTGGQPQHF.

The V gene is TRBV25-1, the J gene TRBJ2-7; 7 bases line up with TRBD1. J gave up 6 bases and V 4 bases, and 6 bases lay outside the gene matches. Germline V gene sequence: CDR1 MGHDK, CDR2 SYGVNS. The CDR3 sequence is 13 residues long. CDR3 residues: CASSVRDRGEQYF. The CDR3, as DNA: TGTGCCAGCAGTGTCCGGGACAGAGGCGAGCAGTACTTC.

This CDR3 reads CASSGRGGDFQDTQYF. The CDR3 nucleotides read TGTGCCAGCAGTGGTCGGGGGGGGGACTTCCAAGATACGCAGTATTTT. This chain joins TRBV25-1 and TRBJ2-3, with TRBD2 matching over 8 bases. Germline lookup yields CDR1 MGHDK and CDR2 SYGVNS. J gave up 5 bases and V 4 bases, and 11 bases lay outside the gene matches. The CDR3 loop spans 16 amino acids.

This rearrangement joins TRBV19 to TRBJ1-1; 8 bases map to TRBD1. V lost 4 bases and J lost 0; bases outside the gene matches: 10. CDR1 is LNHDA and CDR2 is SQIVND in the germline V gene (reference sequence). The CDR3 spans 17 residues. The CDR3 region is CASSTTQTGVMNTEAFF. CDR3 nucleotides: TGTGCCAGTAGTACCACCCAGACAGGGGTAATGAACACTGAAGCTTTCTTT. Supplemented by reference TRBV19 and TRBJ1-1, the full variable domain reads DGGITQSPKYLFRKEGQNVTLSCEQNLNHDAMYWYRQDPGQGLRLIYYSQIVNDFQKGDIAEGYSVSREKKESFPLTVTSAQKNPTAFYLCASSTTQTGVMNTEAFFGQGTRLTVV.

V gene TRBV5-1 combines with J gene TRBJ1-6, with 7 nucleotides matching TRBD1. Trimming cost V 1 base and J 1 base; bases outside gene matches: 14. This CDR3 contains 20 residues. Germline V gene sequence: CDR1 SGHRS, CDR2 YFSETQ. The CDR3 nucleotides are TGCGCCAGCAGCTTGAATCGGACAGGCACCTTTTGGTCCTATAATTCACCCCTCCACTTT. This codes for CASSLNRTGTFWSYNSPLHF. Combining the CDR3 with reference TRBV5-1 and TRBJ1-6 gives the whole variable domain KAGVTQTPRYLIKTRGQQVTLSCSPISGHRSVSWYQQTPGQGLQFLFEYFSETQRNKGNFPGRFSGRQFSNSRSEMNVSTLELGDSALYLCASSLNRTGTFWSYNSPLHFGNGTRLTVT.

V gene TRBV7-8 combines with J gene TRBJ1-2; D is unclear. CDR1 and CDR2 (germline): SGHVS, FQNEAQ. The CDR3 is 12 residues long. The V end was cut by 5 bases, the J end by 0 bases, with 4 bases between. The CDR3 DNA reads as TGTGCCAGCAGCACCACTAACTATGGCTACACCTTC. This encodes CASSTTNYGYTF.

The chain joins TRBV9 to TRBJ2-3, with 10 bases lining up with TRBD2. V dropped 0 bases and J dropped 2; count of bases not matched to a gene: 3. CDR1 is SGDLS, CDR2 YYNGEE, per germline. The CDR3 has 16 amino acids. DNA for the CDR3: TGTGCCAGCAGCGTAGTTAGCGGGGGGATCACAGATACGCAGTATTTT. Its protein is CASSVVSGGITDTQYF. Together with reference TRBV9 and TRBJ2-3, the CDR3 gives the full variable domain: DSGVTQTPKHLITATGQRVTLRCSPRSGDLSVYWYQQSLDQGLQFLIQYYNGEERAKGNILERFSAQQFPDLHSELNLSSLELGDSALYFCASSVVSGGITDTQYFGPGTRLTVL.

This clone was counted a few times. The chain uses TRBV7-9 and TRBJ2-7, with D possibly TRBD2 on 6 matching bases. CDR1 and CDR2 from the germline V gene are SEHNR and FQNEAQ (reference sequence). The V end was cut by 5 bases, the J end by 2 bases, with 7 bases between. The CDR3 is made up of 12 amino acids. CDR3 DNA: TGTGCCAGCAGCCCTAGCGCCTACGAGCAGTACTTC. Protein: CASSPSAYEQYF.